The 25 T cell receptor beta chains below were found in one sample sequenced in a study of CD8+ T cells in alopecia areata. cDNA reverse transcribed from extracted RNA served as the sequencing template. Profiled with immunoSEQ multiplex PCR; TCRdb holds only in-frame clones, not every one. Altogether about 140,000 clones are present, approximately 90% being singletons, with the ten largest covering less than 15%. Treatment indicated: oral pan-JAK inhibitor, 5-10 mg twice daily. The starting material was CD8+ T cells sorted from blood, obtained at week 4, from a patient treated with tofacitinib. The receptors originated from a human donor with alopecia areata.

V is TRBV19 and J is TRBJ1-2; D is undetermined. The CDR3 loop spans 11 amino acids. CDR1 LNHDA and CDR2 SQIVND come from the germline V gene (reference sequence). The germline V and J ends were trimmed by 0 bases and 8 bases, with 4 bases remaining between them. The CDR3 region is CASSIDLGYTF. The CDR3 bases are TGTGCCAGTAGTATAGATCTGGGCTACACCTTC. Variable domain in full (rest from reference TRBV19 and TRBJ1-2): DGGITQSPKYLFRKEGQNVTLSCEQNLNHDAMYWYRQDPGQGLRLIYYSQIVNDFQKGDIAEGYSVSREKKESFPLTVTSAQKNPTAFYLCASSIDLGYTFGSGTRLTVV.

The chain joins TRBV6-1 to TRBJ2-3; the D is unclear. Germline values: CDR1 MNHNS, CDR2 SASEGT. The CDR3 is 12 residues long. V dropped 7 bases and J dropped 1 base, with 6 bases sitting between them. The CDR3 region has the DNA TGTGCCAGCACCGAGGGCACAGATACGCAGTATTTT. Protein: CASTEGTDTQYF.

The rearrangement uses TRBV9 and TRBJ1-1, with D hard to call. Germline CDR1 and CDR2: SGDLS and YYNGEE. The V end was cut by 2 bases, the J end by 0 bases, with 5 bases between. The CDR3 extends over 13 amino acids. The CDR3 region has the DNA TGTGCCAGCAGCGTCTCGGTGAACACTGAAGCTTTCTTT. This sequence encodes CASSVSVNTEAFF.

V usage is TRBV6-6 and J usage is TRBJ2-1; 9 bases map to TRBD2. V lost 6 bases to trimming and J lost 7 bases; unmatched junction nucleotides: 13. Germline loops: CDR1 MNHNY, CDR2 SVGAGI (reference sequence). This CDR3 is 16 amino acids long. Written as DNA, the CDR3 is TGTGCCAGCAGCCCAAGACTAGCGGTGATTTTAAATGAGCAGTTCTTC. It specifies CASSPRLAVILNEQFF.

The rearrangement joins TRBV9 to TRBJ2-1; 7 bases map to TRBD2. Germline V gene sequence: CDR1 SGDLS, CDR2 YYNGEE. The CDR3 runs to 15 residues. The V gene end was trimmed by 4 bases and the J gene end by 6 bases; junction bases not matched to a gene: 10. The CDR3 loop reads CASSPGPGLSNEQFF. As DNA, the CDR3 is TGTGCCAGCAGCCCCGGACCGGGACTATCCAATGAGCAGTTCTTC.

The chain links TRBV7-2 to TRBJ2-2; no clear D gene. The CDR3 consists of 12 residues. V was clipped by 8 bases and J by 7 bases, with 11 bases between them. CDR1 is SGHTA, CDR2 FQGNSA, per germline. The CDR3 DNA reads as TGTGCCAGCGTGCGTTCGGACGGGGAGCTGTTTTTT. This codes for CASVRSDGELFF.

This clone was detected once. V gene TRBV27 combines with J gene TRBJ2-3; possibly TRBD2 for D (5 bases). Germline values: CDR1 MNHEY, CDR2 SMNVEV (reference sequence). This CDR3 spans 15 amino acids. V lost 6 bases and J 4 bases, leaving 17 bases between the germline ends. CDR3 loop: CASSLGLGVPDTQYF. CDR3 DNA sequence: TGTGCCAGCAGCCTTGGCCTCGGGGTGCCAGATACGCAGTATTTT.

The CDR3 sequence is CAWSETGTVNTGELFF. The CDR3 nucleotides are TGTGCCTGGAGTGAGACCGGGACAGTTAACACCGGGGAGCTGTTTTTT. This chain joins TRBV30 and TRBJ2-2; 7 bases fit TRBD1. V was clipped by 1 base and J by 2 bases; unmatched bases: 7. This CDR3 comprises 16 residues. Germline CDR1 GTSNPN, CDR2 SVGIG (reference sequence).

On this clone: Other DNA sequences in the sample encode the same CDR3. This rearrangement joins TRBV27 to TRBJ2-7; D gene unclear. V lost 0 bases to trimming and J lost 3 bases, with 3 bases between them. CDR1 and CDR2 from the germline V gene are MNHEY and SMNVEV (reference sequence). The CDR3 totals 12 residues. CDR3 nucleotide sequence: TGTGCCAGCAGTTTATCGGGCTACGAGCAGTACTTC. Its translation: CASSLSGYEQYF.

V gene TRBV27 combines with J gene TRBJ2-7; 7 nucleotides line up with TRBD2. Looked up from germline, CDR1 is MNHEY and CDR2 is SMNVEV (reference sequence). This CDR3 is 15 amino acids long. Trimming cost V 0 bases and J 1 base; bases outside gene matches: 3. The CDR3 here is CASSLSGGYSYEQYF. The CDR3 nucleotides are TGTGCCAGCAGTTTATCGGGGGGGTATTCCTACGAGCAGTACTTC.

The chain uses TRBV7-3 and TRBJ2-7; 7 nucleotides line up with TRBD2. Germline loops: CDR1 SGHTA, CDR2 FQGTGA. V gave up 4 bases and J gave up 6 bases; unmatched junction bases: 3. CDR3 length: 12 residues. The CDR3 region has the DNA TGTGCCAGCAGCTCCTTAGCGGGCGAGCAGTACTTC. Its protein is CASSSLAGEQYF.

The rearrangement uses TRBV5-6 and TRBJ2-1, with 13 positions matching TRBD2. Unmatched junction bases numbered 7, after V lost 5 bases and J lost 2 bases. The V gene's germline CDR1 is SGHDT and CDR2 YYEEEE. The CDR3 totals 17 residues. CDR3 sequence (DNA): TGTGCCAGCAGTCCCGGGACTAGCGGGATTACCTACAATGAGCAGTTCTTC. It yields the protein CASSPGTSGITYNEQFF.

This sequence joins TRBV7-2 and TRBJ2-2; the D is unclear. Trimming stripped 11 bases from V and 2 bases from J, with 9 bases between. CDR1 is SGHTA and CDR2 is FQGNSA in the germline V gene. CDR3 size: 12 residues. CDR3 protein: CAVRQNTGELFF. The CDR3 DNA sequence: TGTGCCGTGCGGCAAAACACCGGGGAGCTGTTTTTT.

This chain links TRBV29-1 with TRBJ2-1; the match to TRBD1 covers 9 bases. The V and J ends lost 8 bases and 7 bases, in that order; junction bases with no gene match: 15. There are 15 residues in the CDR3. CDR1 SQVTM and CDR2 ANQGSEA come from the germline V gene. The CDR3 bases are TGCAGCTCCCCCGGAGAAACAGGGGGCTGGAATGAGCAGTTCTTC. It codes for CSSPGETGGWNEQFF.

The CDR3 DNA follows: TGTGCCAGCAGCTTAGAAGGGAATCCCCACGAGCAGTACTTC. Protein product: CASSLEGNPHEQYF. V and J are TRBV7-9 and TRBJ2-7; D is ambiguous. The CDR3 is made up of 14 amino acids. Germline V gene sequence: CDR1 SEHNR, CDR2 FQNEAQ (reference sequence). Trimming removed 1 base from V and 5 bases from J, with 12 bases in between.

V is TRBV2 and J is TRBJ1-5, with 9 nucleotides matching TRBD1. This CDR3 comprises 15 residues. V dropped 5 bases and J dropped 2; count of bases not matched to a gene: 4. Germline CDR1 reads SNHLY; CDR2 reads FYNNEI. The CDR3 sequence: CASSPWTGGNQPQHF. As DNA, the CDR3 is TGTGCCAGCAGTCCCTGGACAGGGGGCAATCAGCCCCAGCATTTT.

The CDR3 loop is CASSPFVAKNIQYF. CDR3 coding DNA: TGTGCCAGCAGTCCCTTCGTAGCCAAAAACATTCAGTACTTC. The chain recombines TRBV27 with TRBJ2-4; D gene unclear. The CDR3 sequence is 14 residues long. The V gene lost 5 bases and the J gene lost 0 bases, with 8 bases spanning the gap. The germline V gene has CDR1 MNHEY and CDR2 SMNVEV (reference sequence).

V gene TRBV6-1 combines with J gene TRBJ2-1; D is unresolved. This CDR3 is built from 15 residues. CDR1 is MNHNS and CDR2 is SASEGT in the germline V gene. V was pared by 6 bases and J by 6 bases, with 18 bases between. The CDR3 nucleotides read TGTGCCAGCAGCGCCGGGCCGTGGGCCTCCAATGAGCAGTTCTTC. This sequence encodes CASSAGPWASNEQFF.

The J gene is TRBJ2-7, the V gene TRBV19; 10 nucleotides match TRBD2. Germline CDR1 LNHDA, CDR2 SQIVND (reference sequence). Germline trimming cut 3 bases from V and 6 bases from J; bases unmatched to any gene: 8. The CDR3 contains 15 residues. The DNA of the CDR3 is TGTGCCAGTAGTATCTTAGCGGGAGGTACTCGCGAGCAGTACTTC. Protein: CASSILAGGTREQYF. The full variable domain, in which reference TRBV19 and TRBJ2-7 provide the parts outside the CDR3, is DGGITQSPKYLFRKEGQNVTLSCEQNLNHDAMYWYRQDPGQGLRLIYYSQIVNDFQKGDIAEGYSVSREKKESFPLTVTSAQKNPTAFYLCASSILAGGTREQYFGPGTRLTVT.

The V call is TRBV7-9, the J call TRBJ2-1, with a possible D match to TRBD2 (5 bases). CDR1 is SEHNR, CDR2 FQNEAQ, per germline (reference sequence). Trimming removed 1 base from V and 0 bases from J, with 7 bases in between. The CDR3 contains 15 residues. The CDR3 spells CASSLVANSYNEQFF. The CDR3 region has the DNA TGTGCCAGCAGCTTAGTAGCGAACTCCTACAATGAGCAGTTCTTC.

The chain links TRBV30 to TRBJ2-6; D unresolved. V dropped 2 bases and J dropped 4 bases, with 12 bases sitting between them. CDR1 and CDR2 (germline): GTSNPN, SVGIG (reference sequence). This CDR3 comprises 15 residues. The DNA of the CDR3 is TGTGCCTGGAGTCCCGTGTCGGCCGGGGCCAACGTCCTGACTTTC. Protein product: CAWSPVSAGANVLTF.

The V call is TRBV5-6, the J call TRBJ1-5; a weak D match, TRBD1 (6 bases). Germline values: CDR1 SGHDT, CDR2 YYEEEE. V lost 1 base and J lost 2, with 16 bases in between. This CDR3 spans 17 amino acids. In DNA form, the CDR3 reads TGTGCCAGCAGCTTGACAGGGTTAGTGGTAGGCAATCAGCCCCAGCATTTT. Amino acids: CASSLTGLVVGNQPQHF.

The chain carries TRBV19 and TRBJ2-1; TRBD1 or TRBD2 may be the D gene (5 bases each). The germline V gene has CDR1 LNHDA and CDR2 SQIVND (reference sequence). CDR3 length equals 13 residues. The V and J ends lost 6 bases and 3 bases respectively, with 9 bases between them. CDR3 nucleotides: TGTGCCAGTAGGGGGGTTAACTACAATGAGCAGTTCTTC. Translated, it gives CASRGVNYNEQFF. Drawing the rest from reference TRBV19 and TRBJ2-1, the complete variable domain is DGGITQSPKYLFRKEGQNVTLSCEQNLNHDAMYWYRQDPGQGLRLIYYSQIVNDFQKGDIAEGYSVSREKKESFPLTVTSAQKNPTAFYLCASRGVNYNEQFFGPGTRLTVL.

The rearrangement joins TRBV19 to TRBJ1-1; no clear D. V gave up 5 bases and J gave up 6 bases, with 10 bases separating them. The CDR3 is made up of 12 amino acids. Germline V gene lookup returns CDR1 LNHDA and CDR2 SQIVND (reference sequence). This CDR3 reads CASSPAGAEAFF. The DNA for the CDR3 is TGTGCCAGTAGTCCAGCCGGCGCTGAAGCTTTCTTT.

V and J are TRBV13 and TRBJ2-7; D is unresolved. V lost 4 bases and J 5 bases, leaving 12 bases between the germline ends. The CDR3 loop spans 13 amino acids. CDR1 and CDR2 from the germline V gene are PRHDT and FYEKMQ (reference sequence). CDR3 in DNA: TGTGCCAGCAGCTCGACGGGTAGCCACGAGCAGTACTTC. Translated, it gives CASSSTGSHEQYF.